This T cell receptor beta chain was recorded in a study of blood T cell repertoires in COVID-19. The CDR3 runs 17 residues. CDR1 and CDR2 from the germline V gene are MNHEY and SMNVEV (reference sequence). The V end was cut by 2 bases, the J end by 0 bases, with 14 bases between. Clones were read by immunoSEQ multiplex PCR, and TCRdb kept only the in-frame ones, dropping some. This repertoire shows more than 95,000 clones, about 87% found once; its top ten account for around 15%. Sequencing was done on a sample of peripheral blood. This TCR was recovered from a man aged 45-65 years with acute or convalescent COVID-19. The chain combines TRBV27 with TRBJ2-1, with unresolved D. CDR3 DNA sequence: TGTGCCAGCAGTTTACCCCCTGGTGAGAGCTCCTACAATGAGCAGTTCTTC. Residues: CASSLPPGESSYNEQFF.